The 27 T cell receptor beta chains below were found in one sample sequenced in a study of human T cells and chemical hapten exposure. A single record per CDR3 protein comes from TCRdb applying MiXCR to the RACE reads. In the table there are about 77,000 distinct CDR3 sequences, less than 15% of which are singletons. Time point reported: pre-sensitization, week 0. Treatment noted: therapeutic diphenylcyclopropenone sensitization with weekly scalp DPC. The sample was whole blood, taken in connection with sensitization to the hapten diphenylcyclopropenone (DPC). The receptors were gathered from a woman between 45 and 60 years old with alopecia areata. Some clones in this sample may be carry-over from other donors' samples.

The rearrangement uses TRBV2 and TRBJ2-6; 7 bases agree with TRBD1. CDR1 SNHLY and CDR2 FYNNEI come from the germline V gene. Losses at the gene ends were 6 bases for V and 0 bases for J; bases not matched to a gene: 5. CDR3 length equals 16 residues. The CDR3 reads CASRGDSRSGANVLTF. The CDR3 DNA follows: TGTGCCAGCAGAGGGGACAGCCGCTCTGGGGCCAACGTCCTGACTTTC.

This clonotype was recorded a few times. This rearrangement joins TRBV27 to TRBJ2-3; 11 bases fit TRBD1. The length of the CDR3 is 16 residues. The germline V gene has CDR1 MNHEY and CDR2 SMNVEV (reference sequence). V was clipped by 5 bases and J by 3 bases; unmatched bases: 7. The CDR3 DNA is TGTGCCAGCAGTAGAGCCGGGACAGGGGGAACAGATACGCAGTATTTT. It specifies CASSRAGTGGTDTQYF.

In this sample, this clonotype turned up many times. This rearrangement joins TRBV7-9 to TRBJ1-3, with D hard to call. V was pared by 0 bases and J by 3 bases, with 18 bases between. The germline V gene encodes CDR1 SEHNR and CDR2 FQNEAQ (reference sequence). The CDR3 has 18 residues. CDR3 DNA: TGTGCCAGCAGCTTAGCAGCAGGTCTCGCGGGTGGTGGAAACACCATATATTTT. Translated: CASSLAAGLAGGGNTIYF.

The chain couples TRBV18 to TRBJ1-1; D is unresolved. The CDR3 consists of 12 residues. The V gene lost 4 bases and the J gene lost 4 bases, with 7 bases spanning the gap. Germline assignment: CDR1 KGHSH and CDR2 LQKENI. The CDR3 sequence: CASSLFPTEAFF. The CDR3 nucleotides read TGTGCCAGCTCACTCTTCCCCACTGAAGCTTTCTTT. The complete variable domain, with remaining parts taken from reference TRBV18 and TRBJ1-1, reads NAGVMQNPRHLVRRRGQEARLRCSPMKGHSHVYWYRQLPEEGLKFMVYLQKENIIDESGMPKERFSAEFPKEGPSILRIQQVVRGDSAAYFCASSLFPTEAFFGQGTRLTVV.

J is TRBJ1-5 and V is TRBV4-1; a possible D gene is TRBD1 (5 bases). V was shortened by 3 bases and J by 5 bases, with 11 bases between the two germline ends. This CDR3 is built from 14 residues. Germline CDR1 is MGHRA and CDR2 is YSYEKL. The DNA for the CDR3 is TGCGCCAGCAGCCAGGCCCGGGGGTATCAGCCCCAGCATTTT. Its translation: CASSQARGYQPQHF.

This CDR3 reads CSARGGLAGATSTDTQYF. In DNA, the CDR3 is TGCAGTGCTAGGGGGGGCCTAGCGGGAGCCACTAGCACAGATACGCAGTATTTT. The V call is TRBV20-1, the J call TRBJ2-3; 10 bases are a match to TRBD2. J was trimmed by 0 bases and V by 3 bases; bases with no gene match: 12. The CDR3 has 18 residues. The germline V gene encodes CDR1 DFQATT and CDR2 SNEGSKA (reference sequence).

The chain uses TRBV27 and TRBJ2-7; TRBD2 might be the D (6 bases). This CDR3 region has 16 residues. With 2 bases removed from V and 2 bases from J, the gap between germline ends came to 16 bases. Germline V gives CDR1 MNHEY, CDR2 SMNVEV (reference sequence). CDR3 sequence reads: CASSLTVAEGAYEQYF. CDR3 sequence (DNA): TGTGCCAGCAGTTTAACGGTAGCGGAGGGAGCCTACGAGCAGTACTTC.

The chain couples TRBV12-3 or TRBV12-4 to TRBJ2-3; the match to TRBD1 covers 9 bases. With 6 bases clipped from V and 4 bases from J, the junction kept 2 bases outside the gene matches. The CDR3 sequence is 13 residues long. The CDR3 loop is CASRDRGADTQYF. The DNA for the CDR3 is TGTGCCAGCAGGGACAGGGGAGCAGATACGCAGTATTTT.

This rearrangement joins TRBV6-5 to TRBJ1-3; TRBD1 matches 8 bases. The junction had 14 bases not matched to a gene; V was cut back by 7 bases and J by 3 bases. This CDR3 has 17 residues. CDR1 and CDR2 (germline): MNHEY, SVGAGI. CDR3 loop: CASTKKGTGSFGNTIYF. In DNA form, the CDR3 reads TGTGCCAGCACCAAGAAAGGGACAGGTTCGTTTGGAAACACCATATATTTT.

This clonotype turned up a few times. The CDR3: CASSYGMSSYEQYF. In DNA form, the CDR3 reads TGTGCCAGCAGTTATGGGATGAGCTCCTACGAGCAGTACTTC. V is TRBV12-3 or TRBV12-4 and J is TRBJ2-7, with D unresolved. V lost 4 bases to trimming and J lost 0 bases, with 10 bases between them. The CDR3 runs to 14 residues.

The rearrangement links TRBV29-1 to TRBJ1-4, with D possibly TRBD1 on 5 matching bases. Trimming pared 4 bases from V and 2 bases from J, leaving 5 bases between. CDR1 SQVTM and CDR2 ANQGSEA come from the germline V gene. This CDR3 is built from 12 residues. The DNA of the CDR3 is TGCAGCGTTGGGGGGACTAATGAAAAACTGTTTTTT. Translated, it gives CSVGGTNEKLFF.

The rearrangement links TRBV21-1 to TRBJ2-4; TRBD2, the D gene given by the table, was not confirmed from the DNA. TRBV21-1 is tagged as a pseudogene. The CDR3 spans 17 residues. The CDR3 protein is CASSKWASGRDQNIQYF. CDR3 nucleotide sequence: TGTGCCAGCAGCAAATGGGCTAGCGGGAGGGATCAAAACATTCAGTACTTC.

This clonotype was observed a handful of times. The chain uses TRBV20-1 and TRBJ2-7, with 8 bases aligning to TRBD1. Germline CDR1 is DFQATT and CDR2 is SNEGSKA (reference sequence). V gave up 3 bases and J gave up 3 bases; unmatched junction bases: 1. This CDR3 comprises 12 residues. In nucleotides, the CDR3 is TGCAGTGCTAGCGACAGGGGCTACGAGCAGTACTTC. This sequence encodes CSASDRGYEQYF.

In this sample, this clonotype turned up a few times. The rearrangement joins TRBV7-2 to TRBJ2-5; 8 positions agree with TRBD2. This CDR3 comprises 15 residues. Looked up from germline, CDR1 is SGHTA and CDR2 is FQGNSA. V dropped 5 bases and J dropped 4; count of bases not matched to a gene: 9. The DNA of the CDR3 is TGTGCCAGCAGCCGAACGGGACTAGGAGGAGAGACCCAGTACTTC. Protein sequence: CASSRTGLGGETQYF.

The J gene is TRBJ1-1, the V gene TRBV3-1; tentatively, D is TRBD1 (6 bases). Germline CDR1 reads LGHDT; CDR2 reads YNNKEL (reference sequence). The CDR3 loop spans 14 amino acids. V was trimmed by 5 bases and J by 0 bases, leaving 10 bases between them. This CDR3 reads CASSLQGLNTEAFF. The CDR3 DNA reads TGTGCCAGCAGCTTACAGGGTTTGAACACTGAAGCTTTCTTT.

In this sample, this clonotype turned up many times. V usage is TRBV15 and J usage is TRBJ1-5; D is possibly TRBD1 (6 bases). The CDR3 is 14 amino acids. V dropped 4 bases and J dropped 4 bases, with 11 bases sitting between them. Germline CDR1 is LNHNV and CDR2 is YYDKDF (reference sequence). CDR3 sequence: CATSTGQTNQPQHF. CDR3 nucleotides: TGTGCCACCAGCACTGGACAGACTAATCAGCCCCAGCATTTT.

The CDR3 region has the DNA TGTGCCAGCAGCTCATCGGGTGCCGTGGTCTCTGAAGCTTTCTTT. It encodes CASSSSGAVVSEAFF. The rearrangement uses TRBV11-2 and TRBJ1-1; D unresolved. CDR3 length: 15 residues. Trimming took off 4 bases at V and 6 bases at J, with 18 bases between the two ends. Germline V gene sequence: CDR1 SGHAT, CDR2 FQNNGV.

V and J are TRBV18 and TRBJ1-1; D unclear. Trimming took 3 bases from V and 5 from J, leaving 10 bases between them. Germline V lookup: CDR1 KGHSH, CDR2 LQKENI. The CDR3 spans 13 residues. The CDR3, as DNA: TGTGCCAGCTCACCGGCGGTCGGGACTGAAGCTTTCTTT. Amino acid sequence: CASSPAVGTEAFF.

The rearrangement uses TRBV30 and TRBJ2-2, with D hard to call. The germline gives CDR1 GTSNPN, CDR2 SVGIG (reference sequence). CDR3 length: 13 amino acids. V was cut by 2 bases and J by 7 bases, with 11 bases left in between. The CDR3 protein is CAWSKVVNGELFF. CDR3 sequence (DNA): TGTGCCTGGAGTAAAGTCGTTAACGGGGAGCTGTTTTTT.

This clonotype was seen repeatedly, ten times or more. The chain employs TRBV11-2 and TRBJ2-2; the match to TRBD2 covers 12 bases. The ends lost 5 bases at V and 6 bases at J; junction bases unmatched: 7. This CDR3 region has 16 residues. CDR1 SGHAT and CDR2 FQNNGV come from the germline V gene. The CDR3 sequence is CASSLPGLAGAGELFF. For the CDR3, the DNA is TGTGCCAGCAGCCTACCGGGACTAGCGGGTGCCGGGGAGCTGTTTTTT.

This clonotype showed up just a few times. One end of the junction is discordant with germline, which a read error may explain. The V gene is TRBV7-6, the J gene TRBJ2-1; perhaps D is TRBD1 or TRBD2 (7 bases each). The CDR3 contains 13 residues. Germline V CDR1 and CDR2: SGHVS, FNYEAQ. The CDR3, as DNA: TGTGTCAGCGGGACAGAAATCTACAATGAGCAGTTCTTC. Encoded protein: CVSGTEIYNEQFF. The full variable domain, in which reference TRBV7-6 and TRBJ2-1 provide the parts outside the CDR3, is GAGVSQSPRYKVTKRGQDVALRCDPISGHVSLYWYRQALGQGPEFLTYFNYEAQQDKSGLPNDRFSAERPEGSISTLTIQRTEQRDSAMYRCVSGTEIYNEQFFGPGTRLTVL.

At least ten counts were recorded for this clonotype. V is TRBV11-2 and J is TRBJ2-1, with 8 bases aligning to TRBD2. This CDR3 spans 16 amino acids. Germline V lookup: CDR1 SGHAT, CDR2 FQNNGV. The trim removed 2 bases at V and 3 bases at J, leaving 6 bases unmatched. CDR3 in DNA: TGTGCCAGCAGCTTACGTGGTAGCGGGAACTACAATGAGCAGTTCTTC. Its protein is CASSLRGSGNYNEQFF.

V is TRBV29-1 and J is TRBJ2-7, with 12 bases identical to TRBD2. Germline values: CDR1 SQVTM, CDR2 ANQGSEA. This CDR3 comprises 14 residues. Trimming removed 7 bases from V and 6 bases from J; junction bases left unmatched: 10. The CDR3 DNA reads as TGCAGCGGAAGAACTAGCGGGAGGCTGTCCGAGCAGTACTTC. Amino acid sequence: CSGRTSGRLSEQYF.

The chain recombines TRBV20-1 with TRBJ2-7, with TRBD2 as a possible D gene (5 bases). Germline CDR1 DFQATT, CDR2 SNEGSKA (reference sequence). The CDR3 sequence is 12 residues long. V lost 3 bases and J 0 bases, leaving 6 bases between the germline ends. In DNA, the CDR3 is TGCAGTGCTAGCGCGGGCTCCTACGAGCAGTACTTC. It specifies CSASAGSYEQYF.

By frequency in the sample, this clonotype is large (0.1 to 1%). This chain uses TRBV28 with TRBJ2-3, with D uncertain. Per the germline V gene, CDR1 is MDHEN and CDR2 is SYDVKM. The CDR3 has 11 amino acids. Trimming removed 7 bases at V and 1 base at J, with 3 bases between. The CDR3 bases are TGTGCCAGCATCGGCACAGATACGCAGTATTTT. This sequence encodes CASIGTDTQYF.

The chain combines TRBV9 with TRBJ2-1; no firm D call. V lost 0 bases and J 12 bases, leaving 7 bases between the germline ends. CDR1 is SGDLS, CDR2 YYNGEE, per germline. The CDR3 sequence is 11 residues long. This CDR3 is CASSVGEVQFF. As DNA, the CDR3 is TGTGCCAGCAGCGTAGGTGAGGTGCAGTTCTTC.

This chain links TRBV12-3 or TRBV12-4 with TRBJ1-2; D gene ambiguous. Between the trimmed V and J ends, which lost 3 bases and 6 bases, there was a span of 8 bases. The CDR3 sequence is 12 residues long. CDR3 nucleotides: TGTGCCAGCAGTTTCAACGAAGATGGCTACACCTTC. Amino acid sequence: CASSFNEDGYTF.